The clone carrying this TCR beta chain was recorded many times. No antigen is known for it. After removal of 6 bases from V and 8 bases from J, the junction contained 1 base not matched to a gene. The CDR3 has 11 residues. These data come from a study of T cell repertoires in cytomegalovirus infection. Study summary: Recently identified HLA-C-restricted CMV epitopes were used, and well-studied HLA-B-restricted CMV epitopes were used as well. Through public TCR beta signatures, both CMV infection and matching HLA type were indicated. Whole-study findings and limits: Identification of carriers of CMV plus the relevant HLA was performed using cumulative public TCR beta family frequency. CMV-specific HLA-C-restricted TCR beta clonotypes dominated the ex vivo response.

TCRdb re-called the reads with MiXCR, one entry per CDR3 protein. The data contain about 830,000 distinct CDR3 sequences, around a third of them singletons. The chain uses TRBV12-3 or TRBV12-4 and TRBJ1-2; 9 positions agree with TRBD1. The TCR originated in a human donor in good health (CMV status not recorded). Some clones in this sample may be carry-over from other donors' samples. The specimen was cultured CD8+ T cells from PBMCs, collected from culture after CMV antigen stimulation. The CDR3 loop reads CASRQGAGYTF. CDR3 DNA: TGTGCCAGCAGACAGGGGGCAGGCTACACCTTC.